This T cell receptor (beta chain) was sequenced in a study of CD8 T cells in Susac syndrome. Sequencing of TCR beta covered CD8+ and CD4+ T cells obtained from blood. Random hexamers were used to reverse transcribe the RNA input (roughly 0.5 to 1 ug). In TCRdb, the immunoSEQ multiplex PCR reads were re-called with MiXCR into one record per CDR3 protein. Seen here are a few hundred thousand distinct CDR3 sequences, 85% to 95% observed once, and the top ten hold 0.082%. This clonotype was observed once. V lost 0 bases to trimming and J lost 4 bases, with 15 bases between them. This CDR3 has 15 amino acids. The germline gives CDR1 DFQATT, CDR2 SNEGSKA (reference sequence).

The J gene is TRBJ2-5, the V gene TRBV20-1; no firm D call. This clonotype was obtained from a human donor with multiple sclerosis. The sample taken for sequencing was CD4+ T cells from PBMCs. The DNA of the CDR3 is TGCAGTGCTAGAGATAAGTCTGGTTGGGTAGAGACCCAGTACTTC. This gives the protein CSARDKSGWVETQYF.